This is a list of T cell receptor beta chains from one sample in a study of identifying expanded T cells in peripheral blood. Generated by immunoSEQ multiplex PCR, the TCRdb table keeps only in-frame clones and is missing some. The repertoire includes 85,000 to 90,000 clones, about 86% of them detected once, and 4.5% to 7% sits in the top ten. The material sequenced was blood. All receptors derive from a person aged 18 to 75 in good health. The CDR3 runs from the conserved cysteine through the conserved F or W. Fields, in order: clone size, J gene, V gene, D gene, CDR3 DNA, CDR3 protein. D genes are given only for firm matches. Rows may omit the clone size; those that give it use once, few, many or a size class.

size: .; J: TRBJ1-2; V: TRBV6-5; D: TRBD1; DNA: TGTGCCAGCAGTCCAAACAGGGGCTATGGCTACACCTTC; CDR3: CASSPNRGYGYTF
size: .; J: TRBJ2-7; V: TRBV7-8; D: .; DNA: TGTGCCAGCAGCGCTCCCGGAGGGGGAGGCTACGAGCAGTACTTC; CDR3: CASSAPGGGGYEQYF
size: .; J: TRBJ2-2; V: TRBV5-1; D: .; DNA: TGCGCCAGCAGCTTGGACAGAAACACCGGGGAGCTGTTTTTT; CDR3: CASSLDRNTGELFF
size: .; J: TRBJ2-5; V: TRBV5-1; D: .; DNA: TGCGCCAGCAGCTTGGGCCTGGGCAGGGGCGAAGAGACCCAGTACTTC; CDR3: CASSLGLGRGEETQYF
size: .; J: TRBJ2-2; V: TRBV27; D: TRBD1; DNA: TGTGCCAGCAGTTTATCGTCCGCCCCGGGACAGGGCACCGGGGAGCTGTTTTTT; CDR3: CASSLSSAPGQGTGELFF
size: once; J: TRBJ2-7; V: TRBV4-1; D: TRBD2; DNA: TGCGCCAGCAGCCAGGGAGGGACCCCAGACCCCTACGAGCAGTACTTC; CDR3: CASSQGGTPDPYEQYF
size: once; J: TRBJ1-1; V: TRBV7-2; D: TRBD1; DNA: TGTGCCAGCAGCACGTGGACAGGAGACACTGAAGCTTTCTTT; CDR3: CASSTWTGDTEAFF
size: .; J: TRBJ1-4; V: TRBV15; D: .; DNA: TGTGCCACCAGATTCCACTATATGGGAGAAAATGAAAAACTGTTTTTT; CDR3: CATRFHYMGENEKLFF
size: once; J: TRBJ2-3; V: TRBV2; D: .; DNA: TGTGCCAGCAGTGCACAAGGACCTGTGGGAGGCACAGATACGCAGTATTTT; CDR3: CASSAQGPVGGTDTQYF
size: .; J: TRBJ1-3; V: TRBV6-6; D: .; DNA: TGTGCCAGCAGTACCAAGCAGGGAATTAGAAACACCATATATTTT; CDR3: CASSTKQGIRNTIYF
size: .; J: TRBJ2-1; V: TRBV11-2; D: .; DNA: TGTGCCAGCAGCTTGGGCGGGCTGGGGTACAATGAGCAGTTCTTC; CDR3: CASSLGGLGYNEQFF
size: .; J: TRBJ2-5; V: TRBV7-2; D: TRBD1; DNA: TGTGCCAGCAGCCCTTGGGACAGGGGGCTTGAGACCCAGTACTTC; CDR3: CASSPWDRGLETQYF
size: .; J: TRBJ2-7; V: TRBV2; D: .; DNA: TGTGCCACCTCCGGGGCCGCCAACTACGAGCAGTACTTC; CDR3: CATSGAANYEQYF
size: .; J: TRBJ1-5; V: TRBV7-2; D: TRBD1; DNA: TGTGCCAGCAGCTTAGCCGACAGGGAAAATCAGCCCCAGCATTTT; CDR3: CASSLADRENQPQHF
size: once; J: TRBJ2-1; V: TRBV14; D: .; DNA: TGTGCCAGCAGCCAAGAACTATACTCCTACAATGAGCAGTTCTTC; CDR3: CASSQELYSYNEQFF
size: once; J: TRBJ2-3; V: TRBV6-1; D: TRBD2; DNA: TGTGCCAGCAGTGAACAGCGGGGGGATACGCAGTATTTT; CDR3: CASSEQRGDTQYF
size: once; J: TRBJ1-5; V: TRBV19; D: TRBD1; DNA: TGTGCCAGTAGTATACCCGACAGGGGGCCGGACAATCAGCCCCAGCATTTT; CDR3: CASSIPDRGPDNQPQHF
size: .; J: TRBJ1-1; V: TRBV5-1; D: .; DNA: TGCGCCAGCAGCTTGGCCCAGTGGAGGGGCCCGAACACTGAAGCTTTCTTT; CDR3: CASSLAQWRGPNTEAFF
size: few; J: TRBJ2-1; V: TRBV5-4; D: TRBD1; DNA: TGTGCCAGCAACTCCTGGGACAGGGGTCACAATGAGCAGTTCTTC; CDR3: CASNSWDRGHNEQFF
size: once; J: TRBJ1-3; V: TRBV25-1; D: .; DNA: TGTGCCAGCAGTGAATTGGGGAACTTATCTGGAAACACCATATATTTT; CDR3: CASSELGNLSGNTIYF
size: .; J: TRBJ2-7; V: TRBV27; D: .; DNA: TGTGCCAGCAGTGTGGAGTTTGGGTCCTACGAGCAGTACTTC; CDR3: CASSVEFGSYEQYF
size: .; J: TRBJ1-1; V: TRBV19; D: .; DNA: TGTGCCAGTAGTAAGCCCTCCCTGTCGGGACAAAGAACTGAAGCTTTCTTT; CDR3: CASSKPSLSGQRTEAFF
size: .; J: TRBJ2-4; V: TRBV2; D: .; DNA: TGTGCCAGCGGGCGGCCCCCCAACTTC; CDR3: CASGRPPNF
size: .; J: TRBJ1-1; V: TRBV23-1; D: .; DNA: TGCGCCAGCAGTCAAAAGGGGGTGAACACTGAAGCTTTCTTT; CDR3: CASSQKGVNTEAFF
size: once; J: TRBJ2-3; V: TRBV7-2; D: .; DNA: TGTGCCAGCAGCTTAGCTGGGGGGAGCACCACAGATACGCAGTATTTT; CDR3: CASSLAGGSTTDTQYF
size: .; J: TRBJ2-1; V: TRBV5-1; D: TRBD1; DNA: TGCGCCAGCAGCTACCCGGGACAGGGTAATGAGCAGTTCTTC; CDR3: CASSYPGQGNEQFF
size: .; J: TRBJ1-4; V: TRBV11-2; D: .; DNA: TGTGCCAGCAGCTTATTGGTGACGGATGAAAAACTGTTTTTT; CDR3: CASSLLVTDEKLFF
size: .; J: TRBJ1-4; V: TRBV30; D: .; DNA: TGTGCCTGGAGTGTCAGCCAGGGGGAAAAACTGTTTTTT; CDR3: CAWSVSQGEKLFF
size: .; J: TRBJ2-7; V: TRBV18; D: .; DNA: TGTGCCAGCTCACACCCCGGACAACTGAACTACGAGCAGTACTTC; CDR3: CASSHPGQLNYEQYF
size: .; J: TRBJ1-2; V: TRBV19; D: .; DNA: TGTGCCAGTAGTCCCCGGGACCGATACTATGGCTACACCTTC; CDR3: CASSPRDRYYGYTF
size: .; J: TRBJ2-1; V: TRBV6-6; D: TRBD2; DNA: TGTGCCAGCAGTTCGCGGGGGGAGAATGAGCAGTTCTTC; CDR3: CASSSRGENEQFF
size: .; J: TRBJ2-7; V: TRBV27; D: .; DNA: TGTGCCAGCAGTCTTCAACGGGGCAGGGAGTACGAGCAGTACTTC; CDR3: CASSLQRGREYEQYF
size: .; J: TRBJ1-6; V: TRBV7-9; D: .; DNA: TGTGCCAGCAGCTTAGGAATAACAGGAGGCAATTCACCCCTCCACTTT; CDR3: CASSLGITGGNSPLHF
size: .; J: TRBJ1-1; V: TRBV4-3; D: TRBD1; DNA: TGCGCCAGCAGACAGTCACATAGGGGGCCCTCCCCTGAAGCTTTCTTT; CDR3: CASRQSHRGPSPEAFF
size: few; J: TRBJ2-7; V: TRBV7-2; D: .; DNA: TGTGCCAGCAGCACAATTCGGGGGTACGAGCAGTACTTC; CDR3: CASSTIRGYEQYF
size: .; J: TRBJ1-4; V: TRBV19; D: .; DNA: TGTGCCAGTAGTATCCTGGACAGAGAAAAACTGTTTTTT; CDR3: CASSILDREKLFF
size: .; J: TRBJ2-7; V: TRBV5-1; D: .; DNA: TGCGCCAGCAGCCCAAAAGGGCTAGAGCAGTACTTC; CDR3: CASSPKGLEQYF
size: .; J: TRBJ2-1; V: TRBV6-1; D: .; DNA: TGTGCCAGCAGGGGCGTGGCAGGGAGCGGCAATGAGCAGTTCTTC; CDR3: CASRGVAGSGNEQFF
size: .; J: TRBJ1-3; V: TRBV19; D: .; DNA: TGTGCCAGTAAGAATCCGGGGGATTTCTCTGGAAACACCATATATTTT; CDR3: CASKNPGDFSGNTIYF
size: .; J: TRBJ2-1; V: TRBV30; D: TRBD2; DNA: TGTGCCTGGATTGGTAGCGGGCTTTACAATGAGCAGTTCTTC; CDR3: CAWIGSGLYNEQFF
size: .; J: TRBJ1-4; V: TRBV15; D: .; DNA: TGTGCCACCCTAGACGGCCTTAATGAAAAACTGTTTTTT; CDR3: CATLDGLNEKLFF
size: .; J: TRBJ2-7; V: TRBV7-2; D: .; DNA: TGTGCCAGCAGCTTAGGTGTTCAAGGAGGCGAGCAGTACTTC; CDR3: CASSLGVQGGEQYF